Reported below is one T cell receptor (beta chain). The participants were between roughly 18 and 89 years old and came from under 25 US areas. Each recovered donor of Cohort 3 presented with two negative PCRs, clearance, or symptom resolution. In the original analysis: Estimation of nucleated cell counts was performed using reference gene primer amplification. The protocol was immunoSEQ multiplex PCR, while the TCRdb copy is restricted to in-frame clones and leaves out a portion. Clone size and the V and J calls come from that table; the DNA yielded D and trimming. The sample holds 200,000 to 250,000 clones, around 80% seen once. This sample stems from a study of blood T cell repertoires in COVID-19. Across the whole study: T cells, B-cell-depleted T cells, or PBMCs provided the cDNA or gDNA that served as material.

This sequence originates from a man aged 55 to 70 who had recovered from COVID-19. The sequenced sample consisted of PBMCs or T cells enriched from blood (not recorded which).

CDR3 region: CASSLDRANTEAFF. CDR3 bases: TGTGCCAGCAGTTTGGACAGGGCTAACACTGAAGCTTTCTTT. The chain uses TRBV27 and TRBJ1-1; 8 bases are shared with TRBD1. The CDR3 is made up of 14 amino acids. J gave up 2 bases and V 3 bases, and 2 bases lay outside the gene matches. CDR1 is MNHEY, CDR2 SMNVEV, per germline (reference sequence).